This T cell receptor (beta chain) stems from a study of blood T cell repertoires in COVID-19. Study-wide context: The origin of the acute and convalescent COVID-19 samples was the United States, Italy and Spain.

Participant ages covered roughly 18 to 89 years across 20 to 30 US areas. Participants were placed into cohorts based on the clinical history they reported. Original handling: Amplification from reference gene primers served as the basis for estimated nucleated cell counts. Using immunoSEQ multiplex PCR, the repertoire was profiled, and TCRdb retains in-frame clones only, with some absent. D and trimming come from the DNA, and the V and J calls and clone size come from that table. The sample lists about 180,000 clones; about 91% were seen once. Sequencing was performed on PBMCs or T cells enriched from blood (not recorded which). This receptor was taken from a woman between 35 and 50 years old with acute COVID-19.

The CDR3 protein is CASSPGIGRDEQFF. CDR3 bases: TGTGCCAGCAGTCCCGGGATCGGTAGGGATGAGCAGTTCTTC. The chain links TRBV27 to TRBJ2-1; D is possibly TRBD2 (5 bases). The CDR3 length is 14 residues. Trimming removed 5 bases from V and 8 bases from J, with 16 bases in between. Germline-derived CDR1 and CDR2 are MNHEY and SMNVEV (reference sequence).